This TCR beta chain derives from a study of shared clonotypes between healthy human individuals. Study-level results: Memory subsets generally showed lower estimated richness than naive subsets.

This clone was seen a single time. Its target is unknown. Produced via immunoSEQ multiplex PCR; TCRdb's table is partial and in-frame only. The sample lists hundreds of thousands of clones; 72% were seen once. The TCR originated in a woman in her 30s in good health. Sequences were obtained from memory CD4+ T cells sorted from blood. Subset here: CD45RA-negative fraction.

This CDR3 is CASSLRGTSGRTGENIQYF. The CDR3 DNA sequence: TGCGCCAGCAGCTTGAGGGGAACTAGCGGGAGGACGGGGGAAAACATTCAGTACTTC. The genes are TRBV5-1 and TRBJ2-4; 12 positions agree with TRBD2. The CDR3 totals 19 residues. Germline trimming cut 1 base from V and 5 bases from J; bases unmatched to any gene: 13. Germline assignment: CDR1 SGHRS and CDR2 YFSETQ.